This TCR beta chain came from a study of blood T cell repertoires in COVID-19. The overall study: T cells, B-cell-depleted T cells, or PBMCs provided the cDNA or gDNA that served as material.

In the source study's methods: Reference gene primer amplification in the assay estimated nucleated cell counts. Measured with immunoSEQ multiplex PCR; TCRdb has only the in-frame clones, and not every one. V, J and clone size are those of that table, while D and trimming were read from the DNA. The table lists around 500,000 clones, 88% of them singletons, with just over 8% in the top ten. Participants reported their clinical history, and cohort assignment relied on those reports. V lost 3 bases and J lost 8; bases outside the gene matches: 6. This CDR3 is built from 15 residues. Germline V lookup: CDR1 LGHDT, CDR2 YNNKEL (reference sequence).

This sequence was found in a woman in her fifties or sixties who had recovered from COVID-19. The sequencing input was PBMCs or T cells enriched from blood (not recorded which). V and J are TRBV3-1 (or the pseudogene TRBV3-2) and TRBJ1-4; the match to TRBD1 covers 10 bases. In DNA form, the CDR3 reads TGTGCCAGCAGCCATGGGGACAGGGGTCGAGAAAAACTGTTTTTT. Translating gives CASSHGDRGREKLFF.